The text below deals with one T cell receptor (beta chain). V was shortened by 6 bases and J by 4 bases, with 13 bases between the two germline ends. Germline V gene lookup returns CDR1 MNHEY and CDR2 SVGEGT. The CDR3 is 14 residues long. The sample belongs to a study of human T cells and chemical hapten exposure. One entry per CDR3 protein results from TCRdb running MiXCR on the RACE reads. The sample has some 52,000 distinct CDR3 sequences, roughly 10% seen once. Documented time point: patch test 3, about 24 weeks after DPC sensitization. Sample treatment: therapeutic diphenylcyclopropenone sensitization with weekly scalp DPC.

The starting material was whole blood, obtained in connection with sensitization to the hapten diphenylcyclopropenone (DPC). The sequence came from a middle-aged woman with alopecia areata. Some clones in this sample may be carry-over from other donors' samples. The chain has TRBV6-2 or TRBV6-3 and TRBJ2-1; tentatively, D is TRBD1 (6 bases). CDR3 sequence reads: CASRRDRRYNEQFF. Here the CDR3 DNA reads TGTGCCAGCAGGCGCGACAGGAGATACAATGAGCAGTTCTTC.